Sequencing of this TCR beta chain was carried out in a study of cytomegalovirus exposure and HLA in healthy donors. Researchers ran the PCR with 60 Vbeta and 13 Jbeta primers. Sequenced by immunoSEQ multiplex PCR; TCRdb stores in-frame clones only, minus some. The sample carries some 200,000 clones, 76% recorded once. Worth noting for this clone: Its target is not known.

Findings of the study overall: Later analysis reportedly placed an Asian-associated ancestry cluster below the roughly 680-donor mean in N-insertions.

Germline V gives CDR1 SQVTM, CDR2 ANQGSEA. The CDR3 contains 15 residues. Losses at the gene ends were 1 base for V and 3 bases for J; bases not matched to a gene: 7. The sequence was collected from a man aged 18 to 29 in good health and CMV-seronegative. The specimen sequenced was PBMCs. V gene TRBV29-1 combines with J gene TRBJ1-2; the match to TRBD1 covers 8 bases. The CDR3 is CSVEAGQGVHYGYTF. Here the CDR3 DNA reads TGCAGCGTTGAAGCAGGACAGGGTGTTCACTATGGCTACACCTTC.